These T cell receptor beta chains were read from a single sample in a study of blood T cell repertoires in COVID-19. This table comes from immunoSEQ multiplex PCR, and its TCRdb copy is limited to in-frame clones, with some not included. The sample has about 180,000 clones; around 77% are singletons. The source material was peripheral blood. The receptors were sampled from a man in his 70s with active or convalescent COVID-19. Each CDR3 is given with its conserved first and last residue. The D gene is left open where the match is weak. Clone sizes are given selectively: once, few, many, or a class where the clone is expanded.

>TRBJ1-4|.|TRBD1|TRBV4-3|17
TGCGCCAGCAGCCGAACGCGACAGGGACAGGTTAATGAAAAACTGTTTTTT
CASSRTRQGQVNEKLFF
>TRBJ2-7|.|TRBD1|TRBV7-8|16
TGTGCCAGCAGCCGGACAACCGGGACAGGGCGGAACGAGCAGTACTTC
CASSRTTGTGRNEQYF
>TRBJ1-2|.|TRBD1|TRBV29-1|14
TGCAGCGTTCGACCACCGGGGACAGGGGATGGCTACACCTTC
CSVRPPGTGDGYTF
>TRBJ1-1|.|TRBD1|TRBV30|12
TGTGCCTGGAGTGGACAGGGAGACCGAGCTTTCTTT
CAWSGQGDRAFF
>TRBJ1-6|.|TRBD1|TRBV11-3|14
TGTGCCAGCAGCTTCGACAGGGATAATTCACCCCTCCACTTT
CASSFDRDNSPLHF
>TRBJ1-2|.|.|TRBV5-1|14
TGCGCCAGCAGCCCCTCGGTAGTAGACTATGGCTACACCTTC
CASSPSVVDYGYTF
>TRBJ2-3|.|.|TRBV10-3|15
TGTGCCATCAGCTGGGGGCGCGATTTTACAGATACGCAGTATTTT
CAISWGRDFTDTQYF
>TRBJ1-4|few|TRBD1|TRBV5-1|14
TGCGCCAGCAGCCCGGGACAGGGAGATGAAAAACTGTTTTTT
CASSPGQGDEKLFF
>TRBJ1-6|.|TRBD1|TRBV27|14
TGTGCCAGCACCTTGGACAGGAGGAATTCACCCCTCCACTTT
CASTLDRRNSPLHF
>TRBJ2-7|.|TRBD2|TRBV20-1|11
TGCAGTGCTACCGCGGGGGGCGAGCAGTACTTC
CSATAGGEQYF
>TRBJ1-2|.|.|TRBV5-8|12
TGTGCCAGCAGCACAGAGAACTATGGCTACACCTTC
CASSTENYGYTF
>TRBJ2-1|.|TRBD2|TRBV7-2|16
TGTGCCAGCAGCCCGCGAAGACTAGCGGGATCCAATGAGCAGTTCTTC
CASSPRRLAGSNEQFF
>TRBJ2-1|many|.|TRBV29-1|13
TGCAGCGTTGAGAGCGATACCTACAATGAGCAGTTCTTC
CSVESDTYNEQFF
>TRBJ1-1|.|TRBD1|TRBV20-1|12
TGCAGTGCTAGTGGACAGGTCACTGAAGCTTTCTTT
CSASGQVTEAFF
>TRBJ1-3|.|.|TRBV6-5|14
TGTGCCAGCAGCCGACAGGTCTCTGGAAACACCATATATTTT
CASSRQVSGNTIYF
>TRBJ1-5|.|.|TRBV5-8|15
TGTGCCAGCAGTCAACGGGGATTTGGCAATCAGCCCCAGCATTTT
CASSQRGFGNQPQHF
>TRBJ2-3|.|TRBD2|TRBV4-2|15
TGTGCCAGCAGCCCGGGGACTAGTATTATGGATACGCAGTATTTT
CASSPGTSIMDTQYF
>TRBJ1-5|.|TRBD1|TRBV7-2|17
TGTGCCAGCAGCTTAGGGACAGGGAGGGGATTTGGACAGCCCCAGCATTTT
CASSLGTGRGFGQPQHF
>TRBJ1-6|.|.|TRBV6-5|13
TGTGCCAGCAGGCCGGACAGCAATTCACCCCTCCACTTT
CASRPDSNSPLHF
>TRBJ2-1|few|TRBD2|TRBV27|15
TGTGCCAGCAGTGGCGGAGCGGGGATAAACAATGAGCAGTTCTTC
CASSGGAGINNEQFF
>TRBJ1-1|.|.|TRBV12-3/TRBV12-4|12
TGTGCCAGCAGCCGAAACAGGGTAGAAGCTTTCTTT
CASSRNRVEAFF
>TRBJ2-1|.|TRBD2|TRBV7-2|14
TGTGCCAGCAGCCTAGGGACTAGCGGGGGGGCGCAGTTCTTC
CASSLGTSGGAQFF
>TRBJ1-6|.|.|TRBV6-5|13
TGTGCCAGCAGCCCGGGGTTGCATTCACCCCTCCACTTT
CASSPGLHSPLHF
>TRBJ1-4|.|TRBD1|TRBV6-5|14
TGTGCCAGCAGCCCGGGACAGAGAAATGAAAAACTGTTTTTT
CASSPGQRNEKLFF
>TRBJ2-2|few|TRBD1|TRBV10-1|15
TGCGCCAGCAGCCCCGACAGGGGAGGAACCGGGGAGCTGTTTTTT
CASSPDRGGTGELFF
>TRBJ2-7|.|TRBD1|TRBV27|14
TGTGCCAGCAGGGGGGCAGGGGGCCCCTACGAGCAGTACTTC
CASRGAGGPYEQYF
>TRBJ2-7|.|.|TRBV7-9|11
TGTGCCAGCACCCCAAAAACAGGGTTACCATTC
CASTPKTGLPF
>TRBJ2-7|.|.|TRBV5-4|16
TGTGCCAGCAGTTTGGACATAAGGGCGGGAAGTGGCGAGCAGTACTTC
CASSLDIRAGSGEQYF
>TRBJ1-2|once|TRBD1|TRBV5-1|15
TGCGCCAGCAGGGGAGATCCGGGACAGGGGTATGGCTACACCTTC
CASRGDPGQGYGYTF
>TRBJ2-2|.|.|TRBV27|16
TGTGCCAGCAGTTTATATGGCGGAAGTAACACCGGGGAGCTGTTTTTT
CASSLYGGSNTGELFF
>TRBJ2-6|.|.|TRBV2|16
TGTGCCAGCAGTAGAGACAGGATGACTGGGGCCAACGTCCTGACTTTC
CASSRDRMTGANVLTF
>TRBJ2-2|.|TRBD2|TRBV7-9|16
TGTGCCAGCAGCCCCCGAGGACTAGCGGGGACCGGGGAGCTGTTTTTT
CASSPRGLAGTGELFF
>TRBJ2-6|once|TRBD1|TRBV6-6|17
TGTGCCAGCACTCGGACAGGGGGCAACTCTGGGGCCAACGTCCTGACTTTC
CASTRTGGNSGANVLTF
>TRBJ1-2|.|TRBD1|TRBV27|13
TGTGCCAGCAGAGGGACAGGGCCAATGAGCTACACCTTC
CASRGTGPMSYTF
>TRBJ2-6|once|.|TRBV7-2|14
TGTGCCAGCAGCTCTACAGATCGGGCCAACGTCCTGACTTTC
CASSSTDRANVLTF
>TRBJ2-5|few|.|TRBV5-1|12
TGCGCCAGCAGCCTAAGTGGAGAGACCCAGTACTTC
CASSLSGETQYF
>TRBJ2-1|.|TRBD2|TRBV6-1|15
TGTGCCAGCAGTGAAGGCGGGGGAGCGGACACTGAGCAGTTCTTC
CASSEGGGADTEQFF
>TRBJ2-7|.|.|TRBV5-8|15
TGTGCCAGCAGCTTTTCTATGCAGGGTCGGGACGAGCAGTACTTC
CASSFSMQGRDEQYF
>TRBJ1-2|.|TRBD1|TRBV18|17
TGTGCCAGCTCACCCAGGGAACAGGGGGCTTCAGGCTATGGCTACACCTTC
CASSPREQGASGYGYTF
>TRBJ1-1|once|.|TRBV12-5|15
TGTGCTAGTGGTTTGGGGCAGGGTTACCGCACTGAAGCTTTCTTT
CASGLGQGYRTEAFF
>TRBJ1-5|.|.|TRBV27|14
TGTGCCACCAGAAGACATGATAGCAATCAGCCCCAGCATTTT
CATRRHDSNQPQHF
>TRBJ2-1|once|TRBD2|TRBV28|16
TGTGCCAGCAGTTTAACTGGGACTAGCGGGAGTTACGAGCAGTTCTTC
CASSLTGTSGSYEQFF
>TRBJ2-1|once|.|TRBV2|14
TGTGCCAGCAGAACGGGGGTACTTAGCGATGAGCAGTTCTTC
CASRTGVLSDEQFF